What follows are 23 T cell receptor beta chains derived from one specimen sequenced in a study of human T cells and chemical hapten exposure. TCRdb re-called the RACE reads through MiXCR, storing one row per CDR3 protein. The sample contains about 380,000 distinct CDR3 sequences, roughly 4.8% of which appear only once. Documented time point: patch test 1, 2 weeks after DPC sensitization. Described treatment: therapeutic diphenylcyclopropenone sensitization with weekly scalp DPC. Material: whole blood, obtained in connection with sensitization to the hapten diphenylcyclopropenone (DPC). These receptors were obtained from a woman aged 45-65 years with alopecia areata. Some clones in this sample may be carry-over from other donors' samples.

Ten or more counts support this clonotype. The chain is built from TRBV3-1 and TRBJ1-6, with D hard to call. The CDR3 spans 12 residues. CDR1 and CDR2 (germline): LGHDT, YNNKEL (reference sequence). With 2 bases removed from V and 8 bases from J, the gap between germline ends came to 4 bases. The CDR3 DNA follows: TGTGCCAGCAGCCAAACTGATTCACCCCTCCACTTT. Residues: CASSQTDSPLHF.

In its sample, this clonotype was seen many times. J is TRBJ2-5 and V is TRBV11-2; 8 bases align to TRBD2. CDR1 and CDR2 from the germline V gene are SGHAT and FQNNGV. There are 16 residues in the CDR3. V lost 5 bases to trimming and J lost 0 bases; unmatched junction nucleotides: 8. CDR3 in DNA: TGTGCCAGCAGCCCCAGAGCGGGAGCCTACCAAGAGACCCAGTACTTC. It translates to CASSPRAGAYQETQYF.

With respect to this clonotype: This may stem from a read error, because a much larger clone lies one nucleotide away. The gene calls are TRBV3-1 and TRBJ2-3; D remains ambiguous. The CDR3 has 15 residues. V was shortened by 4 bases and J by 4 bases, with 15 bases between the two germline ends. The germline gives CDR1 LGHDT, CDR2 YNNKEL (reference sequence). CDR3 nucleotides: TGTGCCAGCAGCCCTCCCCTCCCCGAGTCAGATACGCAGTATTTT. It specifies CASSPPLPESDTQYF.

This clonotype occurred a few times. Written as DNA, the CDR3 is TGCGCCAGCAGCTTGGCGGGACAGTTCTACACAGATACGCAGTATTTT. Protein: CASSLAGQFYTDTQYF. This rearrangement joins TRBV5-1 to TRBJ2-3; 7 positions match TRBD1. The CDR3 sequence is 16 residues long. The germline CDR1 and CDR2 sequences are SGHRS and YFSETQ. V lost 0 bases to trimming and J lost 2 bases; unmatched junction nucleotides: 6.

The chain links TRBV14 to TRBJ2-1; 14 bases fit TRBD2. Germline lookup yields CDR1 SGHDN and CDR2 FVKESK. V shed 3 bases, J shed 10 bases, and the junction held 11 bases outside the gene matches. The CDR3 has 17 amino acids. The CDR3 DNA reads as TGTGCCAGCAGCCACGCGCCGGGACTAGCGGGAGACAGGGAGCAGTTCTTC. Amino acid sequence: CASSHAPGLAGDREQFF.

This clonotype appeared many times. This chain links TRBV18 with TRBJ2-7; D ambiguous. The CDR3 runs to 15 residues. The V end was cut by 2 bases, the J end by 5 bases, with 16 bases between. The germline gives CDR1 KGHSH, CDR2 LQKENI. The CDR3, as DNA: TGTGCCAGCTCACCATTGAGGTCAGGATGGGACGAGCAGTACTTC. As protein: CASSPLRSGWDEQYF.

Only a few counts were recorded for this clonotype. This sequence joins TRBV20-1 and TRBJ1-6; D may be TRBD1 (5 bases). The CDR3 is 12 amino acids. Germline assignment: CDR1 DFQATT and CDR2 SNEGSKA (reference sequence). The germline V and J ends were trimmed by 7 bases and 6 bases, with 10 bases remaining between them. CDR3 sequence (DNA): TGCAGTGGAGGGGCCGGTAATTCACCCCTCCACTTT. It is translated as CSGGAGNSPLHF.

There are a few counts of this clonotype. CDR3 loop: CASAHRGSNQPQHF. In DNA, the CDR3 is TGTGCCAGCGCGCACAGGGGGAGCAATCAGCCCCAGCATTTT. The chain couples TRBV27 to TRBJ1-5; 8 nucleotides line up with TRBD1. Germline V gene data show CDR1 as MNHEY and CDR2 as SMNVEV (reference sequence). The CDR3 is made up of 14 amino acids. V gave up 8 bases and J gave up 1 base; unmatched junction bases: 4.

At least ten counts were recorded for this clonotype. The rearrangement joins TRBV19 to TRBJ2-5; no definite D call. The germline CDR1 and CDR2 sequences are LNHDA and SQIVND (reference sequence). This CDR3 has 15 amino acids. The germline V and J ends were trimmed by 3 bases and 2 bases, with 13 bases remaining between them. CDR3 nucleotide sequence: TGTGCCAGTAGTATTTTTCCGGGCCCACAAGAGACCCAGTACTTC. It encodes CASSIFPGPQETQYF.

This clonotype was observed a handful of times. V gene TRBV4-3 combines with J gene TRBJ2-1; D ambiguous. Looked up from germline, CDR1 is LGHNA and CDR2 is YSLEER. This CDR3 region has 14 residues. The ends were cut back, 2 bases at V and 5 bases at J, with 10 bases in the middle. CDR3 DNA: TGCGCCAGCAGCCAACCCGGCCCTAACAATGAGCAGTTCTTC. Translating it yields CASSQPGPNNEQFF.

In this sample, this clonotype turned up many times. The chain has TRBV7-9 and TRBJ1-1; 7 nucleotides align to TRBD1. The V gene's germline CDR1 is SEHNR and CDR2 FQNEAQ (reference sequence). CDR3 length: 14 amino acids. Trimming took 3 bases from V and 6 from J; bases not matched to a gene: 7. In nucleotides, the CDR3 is TGTGCCAGCAGCTTGCTACGACAGGGTCCTGAAGCTTTCTTT. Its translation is CASSLLRQGPEAFF.

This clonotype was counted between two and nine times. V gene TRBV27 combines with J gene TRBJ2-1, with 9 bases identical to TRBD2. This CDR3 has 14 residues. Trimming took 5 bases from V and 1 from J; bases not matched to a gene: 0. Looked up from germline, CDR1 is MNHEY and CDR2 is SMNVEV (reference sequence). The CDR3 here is CASSSGRSYNEQFF. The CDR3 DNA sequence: TGTGCCAGCAGTAGCGGGAGGTCCTACAATGAGCAGTTCTTC.

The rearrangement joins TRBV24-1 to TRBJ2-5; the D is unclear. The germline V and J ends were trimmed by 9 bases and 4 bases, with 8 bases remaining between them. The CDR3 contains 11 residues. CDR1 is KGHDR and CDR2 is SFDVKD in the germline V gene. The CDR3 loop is CATSTGETQYF. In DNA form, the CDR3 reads TGTGCCACCTCGACGGGAGAGACCCAGTACTTC.

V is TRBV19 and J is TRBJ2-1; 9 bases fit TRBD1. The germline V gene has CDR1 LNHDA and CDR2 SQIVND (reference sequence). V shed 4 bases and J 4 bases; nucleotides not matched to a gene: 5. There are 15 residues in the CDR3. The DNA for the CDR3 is TGTGCCAGTAGTAAGGGGACAGGGACGTACAATGAGCAGTTCTTC. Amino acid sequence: CASSKGTGTYNEQFF.

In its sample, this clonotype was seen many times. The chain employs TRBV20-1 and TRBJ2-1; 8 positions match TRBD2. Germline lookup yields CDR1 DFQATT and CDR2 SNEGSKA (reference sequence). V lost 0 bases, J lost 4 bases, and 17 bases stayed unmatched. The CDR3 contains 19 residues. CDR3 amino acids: CSARDDGTFGLAWYNEQFF. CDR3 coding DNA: TGCAGTGCTAGAGACGATGGGACGTTTGGACTAGCTTGGTACAATGAGCAGTTCTTC.

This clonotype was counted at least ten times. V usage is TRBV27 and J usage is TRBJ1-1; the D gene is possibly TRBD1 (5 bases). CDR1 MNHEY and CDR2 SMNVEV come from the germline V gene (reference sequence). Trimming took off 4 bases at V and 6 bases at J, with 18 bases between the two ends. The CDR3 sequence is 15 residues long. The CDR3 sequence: CASSSGPSYRPEAFF. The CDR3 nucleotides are TGTGCCAGCAGTTCAGGGCCTTCCTACCGCCCTGAAGCTTTCTTT.

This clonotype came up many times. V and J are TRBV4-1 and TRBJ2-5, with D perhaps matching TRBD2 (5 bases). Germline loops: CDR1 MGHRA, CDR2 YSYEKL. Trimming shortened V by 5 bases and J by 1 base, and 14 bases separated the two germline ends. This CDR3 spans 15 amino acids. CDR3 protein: CASSERPTGQETQYF. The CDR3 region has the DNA TGCGCCAGCAGCGAGCGGCCAACTGGCCAAGAGACCCAGTACTTC.

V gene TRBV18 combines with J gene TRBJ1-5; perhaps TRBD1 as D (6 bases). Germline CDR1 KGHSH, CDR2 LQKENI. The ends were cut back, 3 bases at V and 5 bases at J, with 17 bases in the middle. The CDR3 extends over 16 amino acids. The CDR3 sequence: CASSPYRKDSDQPQHF. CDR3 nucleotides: TGTGCCAGCTCACCCTACCGGAAGGACAGCGATCAGCCCCAGCATTTT.

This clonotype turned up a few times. CDR3 sequence: CSARQTDTEAFF. The DNA of the CDR3 is TGCAGTGCTAGACAGACGGACACTGAAGCTTTCTTT. The chain has TRBV20-1 and TRBJ1-1, with unresolved D. This CDR3 has 12 residues. V was clipped by 2 bases and J by 3 bases, with 7 bases between them. Per the germline V gene, CDR1 is DFQATT and CDR2 is SNEGSKA (reference sequence).

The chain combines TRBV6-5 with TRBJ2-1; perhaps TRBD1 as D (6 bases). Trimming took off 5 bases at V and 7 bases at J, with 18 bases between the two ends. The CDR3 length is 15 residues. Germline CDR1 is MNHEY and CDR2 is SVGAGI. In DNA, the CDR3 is TGTGCCAGCAGTCGGTCCCGGTCAGGGGAGAATGAGCAGTTCTTC. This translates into CASSRSRSGENEQFF.

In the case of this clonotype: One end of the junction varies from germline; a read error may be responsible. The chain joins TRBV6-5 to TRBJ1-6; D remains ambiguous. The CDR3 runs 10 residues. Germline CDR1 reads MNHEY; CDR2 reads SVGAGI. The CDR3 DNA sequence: TGTGCCAGCAGTTACTCGAAACTTGATTTT. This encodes CASSYSKLDF.

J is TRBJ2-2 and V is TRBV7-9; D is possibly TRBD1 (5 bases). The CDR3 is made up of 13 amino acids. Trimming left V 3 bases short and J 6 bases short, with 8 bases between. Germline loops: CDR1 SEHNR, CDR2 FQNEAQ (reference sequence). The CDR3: CASSFRQPGELFF. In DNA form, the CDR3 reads TGTGCCAGCAGCTTTCGACAGCCCGGGGAGCTGTTTTTT.

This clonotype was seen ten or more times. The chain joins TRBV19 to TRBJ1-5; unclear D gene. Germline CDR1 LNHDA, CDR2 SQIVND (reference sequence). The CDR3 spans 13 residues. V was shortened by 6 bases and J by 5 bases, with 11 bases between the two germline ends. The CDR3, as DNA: TGTGCCAGTAGCCCCCCCGGGTATCAGCCCCAGCATTTT. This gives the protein CASSPPGYQPQHF.